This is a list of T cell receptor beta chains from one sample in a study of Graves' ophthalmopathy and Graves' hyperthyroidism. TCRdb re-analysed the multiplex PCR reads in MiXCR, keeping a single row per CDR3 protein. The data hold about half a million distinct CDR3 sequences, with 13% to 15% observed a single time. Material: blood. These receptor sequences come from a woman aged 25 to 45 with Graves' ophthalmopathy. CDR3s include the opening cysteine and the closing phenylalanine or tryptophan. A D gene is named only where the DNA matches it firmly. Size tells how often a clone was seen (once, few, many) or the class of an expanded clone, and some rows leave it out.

TGTGCCAGCAGCGCACGACAGGGACTCTACGAGCAGTACTTC	CASSARQGLYEQYF	TRBV7-2	-	TRBJ2-7	many
TGTGCCAGTAGTCGGCAGGGGATTGAAGCTTTCTTT	CASSRQGIEAFF	TRBV19	-	TRBJ1-1	few
TGTGCCAGCAGTTACATAAAGCTGGCAGGGGGCTACAGCGAGCAGTACTTC	CASSYIKLAGGYSEQYF	TRBV6-5	TRBD1	TRBJ2-7	many
TGTGCCAGCAGCCAGGAGGGCAAATCTTCGGAGACCCAGTACTTC	CASSQEGKSSETQYF	TRBV3-1	-	TRBJ2-5	-
TGTGCCAGCACCCCGGGCTTCCCGGGCTACGAGCAGTACTTC	CASTPGFPGYEQYF	TRBV28	-	TRBJ2-7	many
TGTGCCAGCAGTGAAACAGAATACACTGATGCTTTCTTT	CASSETEYTDAFF	TRBV2	-	TRBJ1-1	-
TGCAGTGCTAGATACCCCCCGGGACAGGGAGATAGCAATCAGCCCCAGCATTTT	CSARYPPGQGDSNQPQHF	TRBV20-1	TRBD1	TRBJ1-5	few
TGTGCCAGTAGTGCCGACAGGGGGGGAGGCCAGCCCCAGCATTTT	CASSADRGGGQPQHF	TRBV19	TRBD1	TRBJ1-5	few
TGTGCCAGCAGCCCACAGGGGGCAGGATCAGCTTTCTTT	CASSPQGAGSAFF	TRBV14	TRBD1	TRBJ1-1	few
TGTGCCAGCCCACCCCGGGACCGTGGCGAGACCCAGTACTTC	CASPPRDRGETQYF	TRBV18	-	TRBJ2-5	few
TGTGCTAGTGGTTTGGGCAGGGGGGGGCCTCAAGAGACCCAGTACTTC	CASGLGRGGPQETQYF	TRBV12-5	-	TRBJ2-5	many
TGTGCCAGCAGTTTGACAGAAAACTATGGCTACACCTTC	CASSLTENYGYTF	TRBV27	-	TRBJ1-2	many
TGTGCCAGCAGTTATGGGAGTAGCGGCGCCTACGAGCAGTACTTC	CASSYGSSGAYEQYF	TRBV6-5	-	TRBJ2-7	many
TGTGCCAGCAGTCGATCAACCCAGAAGACCCAGTACTTC	CASSRSTQKTQYF	TRBV6-1	-	TRBJ2-5	few
TGTGCCATCAGTGAGTCGCGGGTCCAAGAGACCCAGTACTTC	CAISESRVQETQYF	TRBV10-3	-	TRBJ2-5	many
TGTGCCAGCAGCCTGTCGGATTCGGCAGGCTATGGCTACACCTTC	CASSLSDSAGYGYTF	TRBV11-2	-	TRBJ1-2	many
TGTGCCAGCAAGAAGAACTCTGGAAACACCATATATTTT	CASKKNSGNTIYF	TRBV6-1	-	TRBJ1-3	few
TGTGCCAGCAGCTTCCCGGGGGGGCGTAACGAGCAGTACTTC	CASSFPGGRNEQYF	TRBV7-2	TRBD2	TRBJ2-7	many
TGTGCCAGCAGCGTAGGGGGGGCGCTACAAGAGACCCAGTACTTC	CASSVGGALQETQYF	TRBV9	-	TRBJ2-5	many